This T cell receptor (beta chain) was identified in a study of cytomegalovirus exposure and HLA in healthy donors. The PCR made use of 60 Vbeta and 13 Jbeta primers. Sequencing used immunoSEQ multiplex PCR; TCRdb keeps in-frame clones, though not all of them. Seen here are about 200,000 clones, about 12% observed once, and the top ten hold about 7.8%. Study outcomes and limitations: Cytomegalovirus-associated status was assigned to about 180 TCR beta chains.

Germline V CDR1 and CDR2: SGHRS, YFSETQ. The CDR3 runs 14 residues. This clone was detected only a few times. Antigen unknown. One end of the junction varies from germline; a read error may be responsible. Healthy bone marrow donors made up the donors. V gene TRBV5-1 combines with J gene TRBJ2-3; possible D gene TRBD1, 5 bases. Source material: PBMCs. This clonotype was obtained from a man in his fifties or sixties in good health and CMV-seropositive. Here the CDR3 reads CASSLEDSKDTQYF. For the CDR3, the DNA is TGCGCCAGCAGCTTGGAAGACAGCAAAGATACGCAGTATTTT.